The 21 T cell receptor beta chains in this list originate from one sample, sequenced in a study of blood T cell repertoires in COVID-19. Produced via immunoSEQ multiplex PCR; TCRdb's table is partial and in-frame only. The sample lists roughly 300,000 clones, about four fifths seen once, with around 10% in the top ten. Input material: peripheral blood. These receptor sequences come from a woman between 45 and 60 years old who had recovered from COVID-19.

V and J are TRBV18 and TRBJ2-6; D is unresolved. Germline values: CDR1 KGHSH, CDR2 LQKENI. V was cut by 3 bases and J by 0 bases, with 18 bases left in between. The CDR3 runs to 19 residues. This CDR3 reads CASSPRLVQVGSGANVLTF. The CDR3 DNA reads TGTGCCAGCTCACCTCGGCTTGTCCAGGTGGGCTCTGGGGCCAACGTCCTGACTTTC.

This clone was seen just once. The chain couples TRBV28 to TRBJ2-3, with D possibly TRBD1 on 5 matching bases. V lost 9 bases, J lost 0 bases, and 7 bases lay in between. The CDR3 consists of 12 residues. CDR1 MDHEN and CDR2 SYDVKM come from the germline V gene. This chain's CDR3 is CASGASTDTQYF. DNA for the CDR3: TGTGCCAGTGGGGCAAGCACAGATACGCAGTATTTT.

The chain carries TRBV6-6 and TRBJ2-1; 8 positions match TRBD1. Germline CDR1 is MNHNY and CDR2 is SVGAGI (reference sequence). J was trimmed by 9 bases and V by 5 bases; bases with no gene match: 18. This CDR3 comprises 17 residues. CDR3 amino acids: CASSRTTGATGVGEQFF. The CDR3 DNA follows: TGTGCCAGCAGTCGCACGACAGGGGCGACGGGGGTGGGTGAGCAGTTCTTC.

The rearrangement joins TRBV13 to TRBJ1-1; tentative D call: TRBD1 (6 bases). The length of the CDR3 is 14 residues. Trimming removed 5 bases at V and 5 bases at J, with 15 bases between. Looked up from germline, CDR1 is PRHDT and CDR2 is FYEKMQ (reference sequence). The CDR3 reads CASSPTGQATEAFF. Here the CDR3 DNA reads TGTGCCAGCAGCCCCACAGGGCAGGCGACTGAAGCTTTCTTT.

There are a few counts of this clone. The chain recombines TRBV3-1 (or the pseudogene TRBV3-2) with TRBJ2-3; the D is unclear. The CDR3 length is 13 residues. Germline loops: CDR1 LGHDT, CDR2 YNNKEL (reference sequence). Between the trimmed V and J ends, which lost 3 bases and 4 bases, there was a span of 8 bases. This chain's CDR3 is CASSQRGPDTQYF. The CDR3 bases are TGTGCCAGCAGCCAGAGAGGCCCAGATACGCAGTATTTT.

The chain is built from TRBV28 and TRBJ1-5, with 8 bases lining up with TRBD1. There are 16 residues in the CDR3. Germline V gives CDR1 MDHEN, CDR2 SYDVKM. J lost 4 bases, V lost 5 bases, and 10 bases had no gene match. In DNA, the CDR3 is TGTGCCAGCAGTCCACCAAGACAGGGGAGAAATCAGCCCCAGCATTTT. It encodes CASSPPRQGRNQPQHF.

The CDR3 protein is CATSDGQPNQPQHF. The DNA of the CDR3 is TGTGCCACCAGTGATGGACAGCCCAATCAGCCCCAGCATTTT. This rearrangement joins TRBV24-1 to TRBJ1-5; TRBD1 is a possible D gene (6 bases). This CDR3 is 14 amino acids long. V dropped 3 bases and J dropped 3 bases, with 8 bases sitting between them. CDR1 is KGHDR and CDR2 is SFDVKD in the germline V gene.

This rearrangement joins TRBV19 to TRBJ2-1; 11 bases line up with TRBD2. V was clipped by 2 bases and J by 2 bases; unmatched bases: 2. This CDR3 contains 16 residues. Germline-derived CDR1 and CDR2 are LNHDA and SQIVND (reference sequence). This CDR3 reads CASSILAGGPYNEQFF. CDR3 nucleotide sequence: TGTGCCAGTAGTATATTAGCGGGGGGGCCCTACAATGAGCAGTTCTTC.

This chain joins TRBV19 and TRBJ2-7, with 9 positions matching TRBD2. V lost 3 bases, J lost 5 bases, and 8 bases stayed unmatched. Germline-derived CDR1 and CDR2 are LNHDA and SQIVND (reference sequence). This CDR3 has 15 residues. The CDR3 coding sequence is TGTGCCAGTAGTATCTTCGGCGGGAGGGATAACGAGCAGTACTTC. This codes for CASSIFGGRDNEQYF.

This clone was seen a few times. The rearrangement uses TRBV12-5 and TRBJ1-1; D is ambiguous. Germline CDR1 reads LGHNT; CDR2 reads FRNRAP. V was shortened by 5 bases and J by 5 bases, with 18 bases between the two germline ends. The CDR3 totals 15 residues. CDR3 DNA: TGTGCTAGTGGTCCCTTTACAGACGGGAGAACTGAAGCTTTCTTT. Its protein product is CASGPFTDGRTEAFF.

The J gene is TRBJ2-5, the V gene TRBV9; possibly TRBD2 for D (6 bases). V gave up 0 bases and J gave up 7 bases, with 7 bases separating them. The CDR3 is 12 amino acids. CDR1 and CDR2 (germline): SGDLS, YYNGEE. This chain's CDR3 is CASSVAEGTQYF. CDR3 in DNA: TGTGCCAGCAGCGTAGCGGAGGGGACCCAGTACTTC.

The V call is TRBV28, the J call TRBJ1-2; D might be TRBD1 (5 bases). With 5 bases removed from V and 7 bases from J, the gap between germline ends came to 14 bases. Looked up from germline, CDR1 is MDHEN and CDR2 is SYDVKM. The CDR3 is made up of 13 amino acids. This CDR3 is CASSPSGHLGYTF. CDR3 bases: TGTGCCAGCAGTCCATCCGGACATCTTGGCTACACCTTC.

A remark on this clone: One end of the junction fails to match germline, which may point to a read error. The chain has TRBV19 and TRBJ2-1; possibly TRBD2 for D (6 bases). CDR3 length: 15 residues. The germline V gene has CDR1 LNHDA and CDR2 SQIVND (reference sequence). The CDR3 DNA reads TGTGCCAGTAGTATTGGGAGGCGCGATTCTCCTCGGGAGATCTTC. It codes for CASSIGRRDSPREIF.

The chain employs TRBV5-1 and TRBJ1-2, with D possibly TRBD1 on 5 matching bases. Trimming took 0 bases from V and 5 from J, leaving 23 bases between them. The CDR3 loop spans 18 amino acids. Per the germline V gene, CDR1 is SGHRS and CDR2 is YFSETQ. CDR3 DNA sequence: TGCGCCAGCAGCTTGGTTGGTCAGGGAATGGGCTCGTCTTATGGCTACACCTTC. Its protein product is CASSLVGQGMGSSYGYTF.

The chain recombines TRBV30 with TRBJ2-3; 7 nucleotides match TRBD2. This CDR3 is built from 13 residues. V lost 2 bases to trimming and J lost 6 bases; unmatched junction nucleotides: 5. Germline V CDR1 and CDR2: GTSNPN, SVGIG (reference sequence). For the CDR3, the DNA is TGTGCCTGGAGTAGCGGGACGGGGGATACGCAGTATTTT. This codes for CAWSSGTGDTQYF.

This clone was recorded only once. The gene calls are TRBV6-2 or TRBV6-3 and TRBJ1-6, with D hard to call. Looked up from germline, CDR1 is MNHEY and CDR2 is SVGEGT. V was clipped by 4 bases and J by 6 bases, with 7 bases between them. CDR3 size: 13 residues. The CDR3 nucleotides read TGTGCCAGCAGTTCCACGAGTAATTCACCCCTCCACTTT. This translates into CASSSTSNSPLHF.

The rearrangement links TRBV28 to TRBJ1-5; tentatively, D is TRBD1 (6 bases). The length of the CDR3 is 15 residues. Germline loops: CDR1 MDHEN, CDR2 SYDVKM. The V and J ends lost 7 bases and 0 bases respectively, with 13 bases between them. CDR3 coding DNA: TGTGCCAGCATCTGGGGGCTGGGTAGCAATCAGCCCCAGCATTTT. It codes for CASIWGLGSNQPQHF.

The rearrangement joins TRBV28 to TRBJ2-3, with D possibly matching TRBD1 (6 bases). The germline V and J ends were trimmed by 2 bases and 8 bases, with 29 bases remaining between them. In germline, CDR1 is MDHEN, CDR2 SYDVKM. The CDR3 loop spans 19 amino acids. CDR3 sequence reads: CASSLRGIVDRGHGRTQYF. CDR3 bases: TGTGCCAGCAGTTTAAGGGGGATTGTGGACAGAGGTCACGGTCGTACGCAGTATTTT. The complete variable domain, with remaining parts taken from reference TRBV28 and TRBJ2-3, reads DVKVTQSSRYLVKRTGEKVFLECVQDMDHENMFWYRQDPGLGLRLIYFSYDVKMKEKGDIPEGYSVSREKKERFSLILESASTNQTSMYLCASSLRGIVDRGHGRTQYFGPGTRLTVL.

V usage is TRBV28 and J usage is TRBJ1-1, with a tentative D call TRBD1 (6 bases). The germline V and J ends were trimmed by 6 bases and 1 base, with 9 bases remaining between them. The CDR3 totals 13 residues. Germline V gene sequence: CDR1 MDHEN, CDR2 SYDVKM. The CDR3 bases are TGTGCCAGCAGCTACAGGGAGAACACTGAAGCTTTCTTT. The encoded protein is CASSYRENTEAFF. Looking up the rest from reference TRBV28 and TRBJ1-1 gives the full variable domain: DVKVTQSSRYLVKRTGEKVFLECVQDMDHENMFWYRQDPGLGLRLIYFSYDVKMKEKGDIPEGYSVSREKKERFSLILESASTNQTSMYLCASSYRENTEAFFGQGTRLTVV.

V and J are TRBV12-3 or TRBV12-4 and TRBJ2-1; D remains ambiguous. The CDR3 runs 11 residues. Trimming shortened V by 1 base and J by 13 bases, and 8 bases separated the two germline ends. CDR3 loop: CASSLERIQFF. CDR3 DNA: TGTGCCAGCAGTTTAGAGAGGATACAGTTCTTC.

V is TRBV19 and J is TRBJ2-7; 10 bases map to TRBD1. The CDR3 runs to 13 residues. Per the germline V gene, CDR1 is LNHDA and CDR2 is SQIVND (reference sequence). J gave up 2 bases and V 5 bases, and 0 bases lay outside the gene matches. The CDR3 nucleotides are TGTGCCAGTAGTGGGACAGGGGCCTACGAGCAGTACTTC. It is translated as CASSGTGAYEQYF.